What follows describes a single T cell receptor (beta chain). This sample stems from a study of PD-L1 blockade in urothelial cancer. Study overall: Atezolizumab (1,200 mg intravenously every 3 weeks) began in about 2014 for patients. Between 0 and 3 chemotherapy regimens preceded treatment for each patient.

The time point: pretreatment peripheral blood. Metastatic or locally advanced urothelial carcinoma was present in the patients. Sequencing used immunoSEQ multiplex PCR; TCRdb keeps in-frame clones, though not all of them. The sample includes fewer than 40,000 clones, approximately 89% of them seen just once. Sequenced here: PBMCs, sampled around atezolizumab (anti-PD-L1) treatment. The clonotype comes from a woman aged 60-75 years with urothelial cancer.

CDR3 loop: CASSRTGIDEQFF. Written as DNA, the CDR3 is TGTGCCAGTAGTCGGACAGGGATTGATGAGCAGTTCTTC. The chain uses TRBV19 and TRBJ2-1, with 8 bases that match TRBD1. Trimming removed 5 bases from V and 8 bases from J; junction bases left unmatched: 5. Germline V gene data show CDR1 as LNHDA and CDR2 as SQIVND (reference sequence). CDR3 length: 13 amino acids. The whole variable domain, filled in from reference TRBV19 and TRBJ2-1, reads DGGITQSPKYLFRKEGQNVTLSCEQNLNHDAMYWYRQDPGQGLRLIYYSQIVNDFQKGDIAEGYSVSREKKESFPLTVTSAQKNPTAFYLCASSRTGIDEQFFGPGTRLTVL.